The entry that follows covers one T cell receptor beta chain sequence. This sequence is one base from a far larger clone and is likely a read error. The sample is drawn from a study of prognosis after radiotherapy for stage I lung cancer. There are 14 residues in the CDR3. The V gene end was trimmed by 5 bases and the J gene end by 9 bases; junction bases not matched to a gene: 8. The germline gives CDR1 MNHGY, CDR2 SVAAGI. The TCR beta CDR3 region was amplified from genomic DNA, with two rounds of multiplex PCR being used for the amplification. First-round PCR, the initial amplification, used primers specific to each TRBV and TRBJ gene. Each CDR3 protein gets one entry after TCRdb re-called the multiplex PCR reads with MiXCR. The sample records 8,000 to 9,000 distinct CDR3 sequences, roughly two thirds being singletons.

This specimen was PBMCs, taken before or after stereotactic body radiation therapy (not recorded which). The chain couples TRBV6-9 to TRBJ2-7; 12 positions match TRBD2. The clonotype was recovered from a donor of 50 years or more with non-small cell lung cancer. Here the CDR3 reads CASSVNLAGGGQYF. The DNA for the CDR3 is TGTGCCAGCAGTGTTAACCTAGCGGGGGGGGGGCAGTACTTC.